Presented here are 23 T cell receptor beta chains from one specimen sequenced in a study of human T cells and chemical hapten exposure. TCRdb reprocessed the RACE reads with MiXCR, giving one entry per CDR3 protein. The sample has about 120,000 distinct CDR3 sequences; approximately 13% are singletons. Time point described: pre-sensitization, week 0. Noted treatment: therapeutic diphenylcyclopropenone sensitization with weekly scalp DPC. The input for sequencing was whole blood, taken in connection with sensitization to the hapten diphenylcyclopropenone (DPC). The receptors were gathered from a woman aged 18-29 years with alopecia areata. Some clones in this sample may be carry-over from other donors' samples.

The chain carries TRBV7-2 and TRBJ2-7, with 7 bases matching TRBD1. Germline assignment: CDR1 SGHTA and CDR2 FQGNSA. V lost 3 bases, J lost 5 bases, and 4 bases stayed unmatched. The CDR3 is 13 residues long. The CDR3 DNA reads TGTGCCAGCAGCTTCCGACAGGGCCACGAGCAGTACTTC. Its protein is CASSFRQGHEQYF.

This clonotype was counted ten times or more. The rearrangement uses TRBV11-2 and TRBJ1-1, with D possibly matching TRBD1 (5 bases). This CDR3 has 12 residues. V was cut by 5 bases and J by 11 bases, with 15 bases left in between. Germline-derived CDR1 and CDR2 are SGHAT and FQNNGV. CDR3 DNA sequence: TGTGCCAGCAGCCTTGGGACCGCTGTGGCTTTCTTT. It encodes CASSLGTAVAFF.

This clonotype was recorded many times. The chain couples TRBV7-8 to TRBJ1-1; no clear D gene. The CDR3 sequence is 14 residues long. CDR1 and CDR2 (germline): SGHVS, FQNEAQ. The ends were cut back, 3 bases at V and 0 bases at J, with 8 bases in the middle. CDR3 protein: CASSLVGLNTEAFF. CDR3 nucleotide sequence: TGTGCCAGCAGCTTGGTGGGTCTGAACACTGAAGCTTTCTTT.

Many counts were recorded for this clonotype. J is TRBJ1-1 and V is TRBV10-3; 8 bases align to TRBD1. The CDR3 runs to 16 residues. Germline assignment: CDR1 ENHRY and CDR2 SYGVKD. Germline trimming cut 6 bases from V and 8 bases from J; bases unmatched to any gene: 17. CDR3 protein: CAIRPTDRVMWTEAFF. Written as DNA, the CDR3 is TGTGCCATCAGACCTACGGACAGGGTAATGTGGACCGAAGCTTTCTTT.

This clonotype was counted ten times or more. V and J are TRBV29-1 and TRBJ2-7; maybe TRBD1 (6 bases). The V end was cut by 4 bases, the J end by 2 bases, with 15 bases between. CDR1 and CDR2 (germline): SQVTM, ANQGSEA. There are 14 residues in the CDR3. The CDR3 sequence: CSVALQGRTYEQYF. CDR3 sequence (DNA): TGCAGCGTTGCATTACAGGGACGTACCTACGAGCAGTACTTC.

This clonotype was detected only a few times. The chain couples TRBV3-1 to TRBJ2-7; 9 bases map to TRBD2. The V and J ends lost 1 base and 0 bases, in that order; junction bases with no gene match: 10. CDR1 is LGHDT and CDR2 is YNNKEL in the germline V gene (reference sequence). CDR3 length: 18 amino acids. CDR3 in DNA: TGTGCCAGCAGCCAAGGGCGCGGGCTAGCGGGGACCTCCTACGAGCAGTACTTC. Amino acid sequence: CASSQGRGLAGTSYEQYF.

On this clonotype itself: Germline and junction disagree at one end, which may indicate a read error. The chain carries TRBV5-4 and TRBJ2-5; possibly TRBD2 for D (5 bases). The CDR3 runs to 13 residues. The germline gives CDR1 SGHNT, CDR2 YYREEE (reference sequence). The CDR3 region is CVSRGLPEETQYF. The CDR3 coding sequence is TGTGTCAGCAGAGGGCTACCCGAGGAGACCCAGTACTTC.

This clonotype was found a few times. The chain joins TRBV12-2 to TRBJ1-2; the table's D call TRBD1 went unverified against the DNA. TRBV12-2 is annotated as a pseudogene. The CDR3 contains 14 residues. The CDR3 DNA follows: TGTGCAAGTCGCTCTCGGGACAGGAGCTATGGCTACACCTTC. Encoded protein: CASRSRDRSYGYTF.

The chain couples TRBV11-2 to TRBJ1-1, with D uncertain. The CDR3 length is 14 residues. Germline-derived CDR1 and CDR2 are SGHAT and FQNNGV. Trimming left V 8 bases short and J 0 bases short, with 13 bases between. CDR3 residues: CASRLALMNTEAFF. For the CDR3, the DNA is TGTGCCAGCCGCCTGGCCCTCATGAACACTGAAGCTTTCTTT. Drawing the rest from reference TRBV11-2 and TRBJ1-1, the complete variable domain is EAGVAQSPRYKIIEKRQSVAFWCNPISGHATLYWYQQILGQGPKLLIQFQNNGVVDDSQLPKDRFSAERLKGVDSTLKIQPAKLEDSAVYLCASRLALMNTEAFFGQGTRLTVV.

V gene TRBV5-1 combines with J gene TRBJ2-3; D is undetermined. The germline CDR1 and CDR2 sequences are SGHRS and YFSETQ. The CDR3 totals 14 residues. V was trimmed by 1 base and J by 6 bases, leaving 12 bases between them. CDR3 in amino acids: CASSLRADPDTQYF. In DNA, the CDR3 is TGCGCCAGCAGCTTGAGGGCGGATCCGGATACGCAGTATTTT.

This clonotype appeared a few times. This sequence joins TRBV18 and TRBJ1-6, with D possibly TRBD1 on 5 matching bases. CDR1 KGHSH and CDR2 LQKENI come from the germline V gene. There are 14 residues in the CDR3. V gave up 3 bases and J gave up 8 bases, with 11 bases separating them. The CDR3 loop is CASSPHVGDSPLHF. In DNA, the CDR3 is TGTGCCAGCTCACCCCACGTGGGGGATTCACCCCTCCACTTT.

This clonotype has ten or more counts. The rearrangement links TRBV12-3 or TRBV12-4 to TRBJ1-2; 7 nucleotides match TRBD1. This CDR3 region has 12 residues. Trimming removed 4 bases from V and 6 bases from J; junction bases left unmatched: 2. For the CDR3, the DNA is TGTGCCAGCAGTTCCGGGACAGATGGCTACACCTTC. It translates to CASSSGTDGYTF.

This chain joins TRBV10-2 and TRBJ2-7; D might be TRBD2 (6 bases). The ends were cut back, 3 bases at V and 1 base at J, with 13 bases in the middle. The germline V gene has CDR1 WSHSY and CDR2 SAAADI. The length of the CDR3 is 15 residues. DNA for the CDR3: TGCGCCAGCAGTGAAGCGGGCCGTAGATCCTACGAGCAGTACTTC. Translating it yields CASSEAGRRSYEQYF.

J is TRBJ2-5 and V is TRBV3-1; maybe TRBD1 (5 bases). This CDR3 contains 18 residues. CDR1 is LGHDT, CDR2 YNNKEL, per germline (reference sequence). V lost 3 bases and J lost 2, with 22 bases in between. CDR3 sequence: CASSHSNLRRTPQETQYF. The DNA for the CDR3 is TGTGCCAGCAGCCACTCGAACCTACGGCGGACACCTCAAGAGACCCAGTACTTC.

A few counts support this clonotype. The CDR3 DNA sequence: TGTGCCAGACCGGGCAGTACTTATGAAAAACTGTTTTTT. This codes for CARPGSTYEKLFF. The V call is TRBV5-3, the J call TRBJ1-4; D not resolved. TRBV5-3 is sorted into the ORF group, with uncertain function. V dropped 7 bases and J dropped 6 bases, with 13 bases sitting between them. This CDR3 is built from 13 residues.

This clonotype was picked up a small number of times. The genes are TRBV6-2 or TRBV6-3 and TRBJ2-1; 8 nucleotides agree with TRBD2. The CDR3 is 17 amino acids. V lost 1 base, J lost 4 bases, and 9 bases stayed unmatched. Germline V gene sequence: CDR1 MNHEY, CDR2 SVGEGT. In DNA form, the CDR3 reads TGTGCCAGCAGTTACTTCGCGGGCGGGGGGCCTTACAATGAGCAGTTCTTC. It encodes CASSYFAGGGPYNEQFF.

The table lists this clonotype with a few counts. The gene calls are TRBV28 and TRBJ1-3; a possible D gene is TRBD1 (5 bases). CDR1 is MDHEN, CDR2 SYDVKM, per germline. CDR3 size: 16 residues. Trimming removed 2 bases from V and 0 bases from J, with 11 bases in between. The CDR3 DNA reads TGTGCCAGCAGTTTAGTTCGGGGGGTCTCTGGAAACACCATATATTTT. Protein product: CASSLVRGVSGNTIYF.

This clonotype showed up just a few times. CDR3 nucleotides: TGTGCCAGTAGTATACAGGGGGGTCCCTACGAGCAGTACTTC. Translating gives CASSIQGGPYEQYF. This chain uses TRBV19 with TRBJ2-7; D is possibly TRBD1 (7 bases). This CDR3 has 14 amino acids. V was pared by 2 bases and J by 2 bases, with 10 bases between. The germline V gene encodes CDR1 LNHDA and CDR2 SQIVND (reference sequence).

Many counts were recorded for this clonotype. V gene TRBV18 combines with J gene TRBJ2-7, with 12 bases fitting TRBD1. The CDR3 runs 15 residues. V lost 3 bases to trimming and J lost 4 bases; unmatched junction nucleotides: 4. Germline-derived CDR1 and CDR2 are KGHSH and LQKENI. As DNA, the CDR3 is TGTGCCAGCTCACCCGGGACAGGGGGCACGTACGAGCAGTACTTC. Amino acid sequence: CASSPGTGGTYEQYF.

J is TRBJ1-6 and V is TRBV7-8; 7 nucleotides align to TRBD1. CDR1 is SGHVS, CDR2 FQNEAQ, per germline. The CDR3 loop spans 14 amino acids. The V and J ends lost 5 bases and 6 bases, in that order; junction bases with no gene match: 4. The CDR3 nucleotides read TGTGCCAGCAGCCCGGACAGGCTTAATTCACCCCTCCACTTT. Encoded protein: CASSPDRLNSPLHF.

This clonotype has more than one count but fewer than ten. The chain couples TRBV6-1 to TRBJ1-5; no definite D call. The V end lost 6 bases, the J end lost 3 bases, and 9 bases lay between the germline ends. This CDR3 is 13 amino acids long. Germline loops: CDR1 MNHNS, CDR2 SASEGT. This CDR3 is CASRPGPNQPQHF. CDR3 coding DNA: TGTGCCAGCAGACCCGGACCCAATCAGCCCCAGCATTTT.

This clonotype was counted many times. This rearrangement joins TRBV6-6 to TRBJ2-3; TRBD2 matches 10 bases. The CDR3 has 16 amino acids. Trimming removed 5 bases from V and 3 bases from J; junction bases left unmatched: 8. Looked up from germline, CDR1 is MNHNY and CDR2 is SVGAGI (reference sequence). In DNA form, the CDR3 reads TGTGCCAGCAGTGAGCATTCTAGCGGGGGAACAGATACGCAGTATTTT. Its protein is CASSEHSSGGTDTQYF.

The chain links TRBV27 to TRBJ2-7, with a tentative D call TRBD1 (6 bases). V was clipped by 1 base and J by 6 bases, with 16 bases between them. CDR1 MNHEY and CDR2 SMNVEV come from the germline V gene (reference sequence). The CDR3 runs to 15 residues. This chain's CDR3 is CASSLWPQGKGEQYF. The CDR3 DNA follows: TGTGCCAGCAGTTTATGGCCGCAGGGGAAGGGCGAGCAGTACTTC.